This entry lists 19 T cell receptor beta chains sequenced from one sample in a study of cytomegalovirus exposure and HLA in healthy donors. Use of 60 Vbeta and 13 Jbeta primers characterized the PCR. Sequencing was performed with immunoSEQ multiplex PCR; in TCRdb, only in-frame clones are kept and a portion is missing. The table records some 110,000 clones, roughly 77% of them present only once. Material for sequencing was PBMCs. These receptors all stem from a man aged 45-65 years in good health and CMV-seropositive.

In DNA form, the CDR3 reads TGTGCCAGCAGCCCCCTTCGGGGGGCAAGGAATCAGCCCCAGCATTTT. Protein: CASSPLRGARNQPQHF. The chain uses TRBV6-6 and TRBJ1-5, with D possibly being TRBD1 (6 bases). CDR1 and CDR2 from the germline V gene are MNHNY and SVGAGI (reference sequence). The CDR3 spans 16 residues. V was shortened by 6 bases and J by 4 bases, with 19 bases between the two germline ends.

This sequence joins TRBV7-2 and TRBJ2-1; D may be TRBD2 (6 bases). Trimming shortened V by 2 bases and J by 4 bases, and 12 bases separated the two germline ends. Per germline, CDR1 SGHTA and CDR2 FQGNSA. This CDR3 comprises 15 residues. The CDR3 DNA is TGTGCCAGCAGCTTATGGCGGGACTCGTACAATGAGCAGTTCTTC. Its translation is CASSLWRDSYNEQFF.

The V call is TRBV7-2, the J call TRBJ2-5; TRBD2 matches at 8 bases. The J call may be incorrect, as the DNA end agrees better with TRBJ2-7. Germline values: CDR1 SGHTA, CDR2 FQGNSA. The CDR3 contains 12 residues. The CDR3 here is CATGRGTYEQYF. In DNA form, the CDR3 reads TGTGCCACCGGGAGGGGGACCTACGAGCAGTACTTC.

V gene TRBV7-2 combines with J gene TRBJ1-5; 7 bases are shared with TRBD1. Germline V lookup: CDR1 SGHTA, CDR2 FQGNSA. The CDR3 has 17 amino acids. Germline trimming cut 7 bases from V and 1 base from J; bases unmatched to any gene: 13. Here the CDR3 DNA reads TGTGCCAGCACCACGAATACAGGGGCAAGGAGCAATCAGCCCCAGCATTTT. Its protein product is CASTTNTGARSNQPQHF. The whole variable domain, filled in from reference TRBV7-2 and TRBJ1-5, reads GAGVSQSPSNKVTEKGKDVELRCDPISGHTALYWYRQSLGQGLEFLIYFQGNSAPDKSGLPSDRFSAERTGGSVSTLTIQRTQQEDSAVYLCASTTNTGARSNQPQHFGDGTRLSIL.

V gene TRBV6-1 combines with J gene TRBJ2-3; no firm D call. Germline CDR1 and CDR2: MNHNS and SASEGT. The CDR3 is 15 amino acids. V gave up 0 bases and J gave up 0 bases, with 7 bases separating them. DNA of the CDR3: TGTGCCAGCAGTGAAGCTAGAGGTAGCACAGATACGCAGTATTTT. As protein: CASSEARGSTDTQYF.

The rearrangement links TRBV4-1 to TRBJ2-1, with TRBD2 identical over 7 bases. Germline-derived CDR1 and CDR2 are MGHRA and YSYEKL. This CDR3 is built from 14 residues. J lost 4 bases, V lost 4 bases, and 4 bases had no gene match. CDR3 residues: CASSLPGGYNEQFF. The CDR3 DNA sequence: TGCGCCAGCAGCCTCCCGGGGGGATACAATGAGCAGTTCTTC.

The genes are TRBV19 and TRBJ1-1; D gene unclear. The V end was cut by 4 bases, the J end by 2 bases, with 8 bases between. CDR3 length: 13 amino acids. From germline, CDR1 is LNHDA and CDR2 SQIVND (reference sequence). The CDR3 reads CASSRTTNTEAFF. The CDR3 DNA reads TGTGCCAGTAGTAGAACAACCAACACTGAAGCTTTCTTT.

The V call is TRBV25-1, the J call TRBJ1-6; D gene uncertain. V was trimmed by 7 bases and J by 7 bases, leaving 8 bases between them. Germline loops: CDR1 MGHDK, CDR2 SYGVNS. The CDR3 covers 12 residues. The chain's CDR3 is CASKAGNSPLHF. CDR3 DNA sequence: TGTGCCAGCAAGGCAGGAAATTCACCCCTCCACTTT.

The gene calls are TRBV10-3 and TRBJ1-1, with D tentatively TRBD1 (6 bases). V gave up 2 bases and J gave up 7 bases, with 11 bases separating them. The CDR3 consists of 13 residues. Germline V gene lookup returns CDR1 ENHRY and CDR2 SYGVKD. CDR3 protein: CAISEERGSEAFF. The DNA for the CDR3 is TGTGCCATCAGTGAGGAAAGGGGGAGTGAAGCTTTCTTT.

This clone has just a few counts. The rearrangement joins TRBV5-1 to TRBJ2-7; no definite D call. Per the germline V gene, CDR1 is SGHRS and CDR2 is YFSETQ. V shed 0 bases and J shed 0 bases, with 7 bases lying between them. CDR3 length: 14 amino acids. The CDR3: CASSLGPSSYEQYF. The CDR3 bases are TGCGCCAGCAGCTTGGGCCCGAGCTCCTACGAGCAGTACTTC.

The J gene is TRBJ2-6, the V gene TRBV6-4, with TRBD1 matching over 7 bases. V lost 4 bases, J lost 0 bases, and 3 bases stayed unmatched. CDR1 is MRHNA and CDR2 is SNTAGT in the germline V gene. This CDR3 is 16 amino acids long. The CDR3 sequence: CASSGGQPSGANVLTF. Written as DNA, the CDR3 is TGTGCCAGCAGTGGGGGACAGCCCTCTGGGGCCAACGTCCTGACTTTC.

The chain uses TRBV6-1 and TRBJ1-6; D gene unclear. The CDR3 runs 15 residues. Trimming removed 6 bases at V and 8 bases at J, with 17 bases between. The germline gives CDR1 MNHNS, CDR2 SASEGT. CDR3 protein: CASRGRRVRDSPLHF. The CDR3 coding sequence is TGTGCCAGCAGGGGAAGGAGGGTCCGGGATTCACCCCTCCACTTT.

The chain combines TRBV6-5 with TRBJ1-6; D gene uncertain. V gave up 2 bases and J gave up 16 bases, with 12 bases separating them. Looked up from germline, CDR1 is MNHEY and CDR2 is SVGAGI. This CDR3 region has 12 residues. CDR3 amino acids: CASSYAGSHLHF. CDR3 nucleotide sequence: TGTGCCAGCAGTTACGCGGGCAGCCATCTCCACTTT.

The chain links TRBV5-4 to TRBJ2-3, with 8 bases fitting TRBD2. Losses at the gene ends were 3 bases for V and 2 bases for J; bases not matched to a gene: 2. CDR1 and CDR2 from the germline V gene are SGHNT and YYREEE (reference sequence). The CDR3 totals 14 residues. CDR3 sequence: CASSYGGDTDTQYF. The CDR3, as DNA: TGTGCCAGCAGCTACGGGGGGGACACAGATACGCAGTATTTT.

The CDR3 coding sequence is TGTGCCAGCAGCTTACTCTGGGGCCGAGGCGGTGATAATGAAAAACTGTTTTTT. It codes for CASSLLWGRGGDNEKLFF. The chain employs TRBV7-9 and TRBJ1-4; D possibly corresponds to TRBD1 (5 bases). V lost 2 bases and J 4 bases, leaving 20 bases between the germline ends. Germline CDR1 is SEHNR and CDR2 is FQNEAQ (reference sequence). CDR3 length: 18 residues.

The genes are TRBV5-1 and TRBJ2-5; 7 bases are shared with TRBD1. The J call may be mistaken, given a closer DNA end match to TRBJ2-7. The CDR3 contains 14 residues. Germline loops: CDR1 SGHRS, CDR2 YFSETQ. For the CDR3, the DNA is TGCGCCAGCAGCCCCGGGGACAGATCCTACGAGCAGTACTTC. This codes for CASSPGDRSYEQYF.

The chain couples TRBV15 to TRBJ2-5; 11 bases align to TRBD1. CDR1 LNHNV and CDR2 YYDKDF come from the germline V gene (reference sequence). CDR3 size: 16 residues. J gave up 2 bases and V 3 bases, and 5 bases lay outside the gene matches. The CDR3 is CATSRAGTGGQETQYF. In nucleotides, the CDR3 is TGTGCCACCAGCAGGGCCGGGACAGGGGGACAAGAGACCCAGTACTTC.

The V call is TRBV7-6, the J call TRBJ1-2; 8 nucleotides align to TRBD1. This CDR3 comprises 17 residues. Per germline, CDR1 SGHVS and CDR2 FNYEAQ. Trimming cost V 2 bases and J 0 bases; bases outside gene matches: 8. Here the CDR3 DNA reads TGTGCCAGCAGCTTACTCGGACAGGGTCGATCTAACTATGGCTACACCTTC. Translating it yields CASSLLGQGRSNYGYTF.

The chain has TRBV10-3 and TRBJ1-1; 8 bases map to TRBD1. The CDR3 is made up of 13 amino acids. With V trimmed by 10 bases and J by 4 bases, 8 bases remained unmatched. Germline CDR1 and CDR2: ENHRY and SYGVKD. The CDR3 loop reads CASNRGSSTEAFF. CDR3 nucleotide sequence: TGTGCCAGCAACAGGGGGAGTAGCACTGAAGCTTTCTTT.